The sequence of this T cell receptor (beta chain) was determined in a study of T cell responses to AZD1222 COVID-19 vaccine. Study conclusions and caveats: Recipients of AZD1222 seropositive at baseline numbered only six or seven. Clonal diversity may have been underestimated in mostly white British donors. Dominant CD4 TCR responses targeted spike regions 160-218 and 743-854. Of spike-specific TCRs, nearly half reportedly target regions left unmutated in variants.

Data came from immunoSEQ multiplex PCR; TCRdb stores just in-frame clones and leaves some out. The sample records about 140,000 clones, 90% being singletons. To note about this clone: Its antigen is unidentified.

The specimen was peripheral blood, collected 28 days after the second AZD1222 dose. The receptor's source is an adult who received the AZD1222 COVID-19 vaccine.

CDR3 bases: TGTGCCAGCAGTTACCCCGGGGGGGGATACAATGAGCAGTTCTTC. Its translation is CASSYPGGGYNEQFF. The V call is TRBV6-5, the J call TRBJ2-1; 8 nucleotides align to TRBD2. Germline V gene data show CDR1 as MNHEY and CDR2 as SVGAGI. Trimming removed 2 bases from V and 4 bases from J; junction bases left unmatched: 4. CDR3 length: 15 amino acids.